A single T cell receptor beta chain is shown here with its context. The antigen is not known. This specimen belongs to a study of cytotoxic CD8 clonotypes in ibrutinib-treated CLL. General study points: Clonality correlated strongly with circulating CD8+ T cells and exceeded age-matched healthy donors at baseline. Baseline levels were approached again at progression, after clonality had risen at ibrutinib response.

Target depth was 1 in 200,000 to 1 in 1 million T cells, about 10x per clonotype. The table came from immunoSEQ multiplex PCR; TCRdb's copy has only in-frame clones and leaves some out. The data contain some 130,000 clones, 84% of them singletons. Germline V CDR1 and CDR2: SEHNR, FQNEAQ (reference sequence). With 3 bases removed from V and 5 bases from J, the gap between germline ends came to 8 bases. The CDR3 extends over 13 amino acids. The rearrangement joins TRBV7-9 to TRBJ1-5; tentatively, D is TRBD1 (6 bases). The input for sequencing was PBMCs, taken after 24 months of ibrutinib treatment. This receptor was identified in a human donor with chronic lymphocytic leukemia. CDR3 DNA: TGTGCCAGCAGCTTTAACAGGGATCAGCCCCAGCATTTT. Translating gives CASSFNRDQPQHF.